This T cell receptor (beta chain) was sequenced in a study of T cells of healthy individuals. TCRdb re-called the 5' RACE reads through MiXCR, storing one row per CDR3 protein. The sample contains tens of thousands of distinct CDR3 sequences, around 15% of which appear only once. CDR1 MGHRA and CDR2 YSYEKL come from the germline V gene. The V end lost 2 bases, the J end lost 6 bases, and 10 bases lay between the germline ends. The length of the CDR3 is 13 residues. The chain has TRBV4-1 and TRBJ1-1, with D uncertain. The TCR was taken from a human donor in good health. As DNA, the CDR3 is TGCGCCAGCAGCCAATATAACCGCGCTGAAGCTTTCTTT. It specifies CASSQYNRAEAFF.